This record covers a single T cell receptor (beta chain). TCRdb keeps only in-frame clones here, not all; method: immunoSEQ multiplex PCR. This sample has roughly 98,000 clones; roughly 87% occur once, and the top ten carry around 3.9%. This CDR3 has 14 amino acids. The J segment lost 4 bases and the V segment lost 2 bases, leaving 2 bases of the junction unmatched. Germline loops: CDR1 SNHLY, CDR2 FYNNEI. This record comes from a study of cytomegalovirus exposure and HLA in healthy donors. This chain connects TRBV2 to TRBJ1-3, with 7 bases lining up with TRBD1. The sequenced material came from PBMCs. This clonotype originated in a woman younger than 45 in good health and CMV-seronegative. The CDR3 loop is CASSEQGEGNTIYF. CDR3 nucleotides: TGTGCCAGCAGTGAACAGGGGGAGGGAAACACCATATATTTT.